The 22 T cell receptor beta chains below all came from one sample that was sequenced in a study of graft-versus-host responses after intestinal transplantation. Profiled with immunoSEQ multiplex PCR; TCRdb holds only in-frame clones, not every one. The data show roughly 10,000 clones, roughly 31% seen once. The specimen comprised alloreactive CD4+ T cells from a mixed lymphocyte reaction culture, sampled before transplantation. Subset meaning: CFSE-low proliferating T cells sorted from roughly six-day pre-transplant mixed lymphocyte reaction (GvH or HvG direction). The receptor source for this set is a human patient who was an organ donor for intestinal transplantation.

V gene TRBV7-6 combines with J gene TRBJ2-1; TRBD1 is a possible D gene (7 bases). This CDR3 region has 15 residues. V lost 3 bases and J 4 bases, leaving 13 bases between the germline ends. CDR1 and CDR2 from the germline V gene are SGHVS and FNYEAQ. CDR3 residues: CASSFRGAGYNEQFF. CDR3 nucleotides: TGTGCCAGCAGCTTCAGGGGGGCCGGTTACAATGAGCAGTTCTTC.

This clone is medium-sized in the sample. V gene TRBV6-5 combines with J gene TRBJ2-7; D possibly corresponds to TRBD1 (6 bases). CDR1 and CDR2 (germline): MNHEY, SVGAGI. V lost 7 bases to trimming and J lost 3 bases, with 13 bases between them. This CDR3 region has 13 residues. The CDR3 DNA is TGTGCCAGCACCCCCAGGGGAGACTACGAGCAGTACTTC. Its translation is CASTPRGDYEQYF.

As for this clone: Sequence at one end of the junction differs from germline and may be a read error. This rearrangement joins TRBV4-1 to TRBJ2-7; 9 bases fit TRBD1. CDR3 length equals 15 residues. The germline gives CDR1 MGHRA, CDR2 YSYEKL. The CDR3 protein is CASSPTQGAGYEQYF. The CDR3 DNA follows: TGTGCCAGCAGCCCCACACAGGGGGCTGGCTACGAGCAGTACTTC.

The chain carries TRBV4-1 and TRBJ2-3; 11 bases are shared with TRBD1. CDR1 and CDR2 (germline): MGHRA, YSYEKL. The V segment lost 1 base and the J segment 7 bases; nucleotides outside the gene matches: 4. The CDR3 length is 15 residues. In nucleotides, the CDR3 is TGCGCCAGCAGCCAAGGGACAGGGGGCTTGAATACGCAGTATTTT. Protein sequence: CASSQGTGGLNTQYF.

This chain links TRBV25-1 with TRBJ2-7; D is possibly TRBD2 (6 bases). Germline lookup yields CDR1 MGHDK and CDR2 SYGVNS. The CDR3 is 15 amino acids. Trimming pared 6 bases from V and 2 bases from J, leaving 17 bases between. CDR3 DNA: TGTGCCAGCAGAGACGTGCGAGGGGAGGCCTACGAGCAGTACTTC. Encoded protein: CASRDVRGEAYEQYF.

The chain couples TRBV7-2 to TRBJ1-1, with no clear D. This CDR3 comprises 14 residues. The V gene's germline CDR1 is SGHTA and CDR2 FQGNSA. Deletions cut 6 bases from V and 1 base from J, with 12 bases between. DNA for the CDR3: TGTGCCAGCAGTCCCGAGACTTGGAACACTGAAGCTTTCTTT. Its protein is CASSPETWNTEAFF.

There are a few counts of this clone. The rearrangement joins TRBV6-6 to TRBJ2-1, with TRBD2 identical over 7 bases. CDR3 length equals 16 residues. V gave up 0 bases and J gave up 6 bases; unmatched junction bases: 8. Germline CDR1 MNHNY, CDR2 SVGAGI (reference sequence). The CDR3 region is CASSYSIGLDGNEQFF. The CDR3 DNA reads TGTGCCAGCAGTTACTCGATCGGACTAGACGGCAATGAGCAGTTCTTC.

The chain has TRBV27 and TRBJ1-6, with TRBD1 matching 8 bases. With V trimmed by 6 bases and J by 10 bases, 11 bases remained unmatched. The CDR3 spans 15 residues. The germline V gene encodes CDR1 MNHEY and CDR2 SMNVEV (reference sequence). In DNA, the CDR3 is TGTGCCAGCAGCAATCTTGGACAGGGCCGATCACCCCTCCACTTT. Translating it yields CASSNLGQGRSPLHF.

This clone was counted a few times. The V and J genes are TRBV23-1 and TRBJ1-1; D is possibly TRBD1 (6 bases). TRBV23-1 is designated an ORF whose function remains uncertain. CDR3 size: 16 residues. The germline V and J ends were trimmed by 3 bases and 0 bases, with 14 bases remaining between them. CDR3 DNA sequence: TGCGCCAGCAGTCATTACGTAAGGGGGATGAACACTGAAGCTTTCTTT. Encoded protein: CASSHYVRGMNTEAFF.

The chain couples TRBV19 to TRBJ1-6; D not resolved. The CDR3 sequence is 14 residues long. Germline CDR1 and CDR2: LNHDA and SQIVND (reference sequence). V was trimmed by 4 bases and J by 14 bases, leaving 18 bases between them. The CDR3 DNA reads as TGTGCCAGTAGTACTCTGGGGATCCGGAGGACCCTCCACTTT. Its protein product is CASSTLGIRRTLHF.

In this sample, this clone turned up a few times. The V gene is TRBV4-3, the J gene TRBJ2-1, with D unclear. This CDR3 has 15 residues. Trimming removed 0 bases from V and 0 bases from J, with 6 bases in between. Germline V CDR1 and CDR2: LGHNA, YSLEER. The CDR3 nucleotides are TGCGCCAGCAGCCAAGAGTGGCTCTCCTACAATGAGCAGTTCTTC. It codes for CASSQEWLSYNEQFF.

The V and J genes are TRBV6-6 and TRBJ1-1; D may be TRBD1 (6 bases). The germline V gene encodes CDR1 MNHNY and CDR2 SVGAGI (reference sequence). Deletions cut 2 bases from V and 4 bases from J, with 11 bases between. There are 14 residues in the CDR3. CDR3 bases: TGTGCCAGCAGTTACGAGGGAGGGGGCACTGAAGCTTTCTTT. Its translation: CASSYEGGGTEAFF.

There are a few counts of this clone. V gene TRBV27 combines with J gene TRBJ1-2; D not resolved. Germline CDR1 and CDR2: MNHEY and SMNVEV (reference sequence). This CDR3 has 17 amino acids. Deletions cut 5 bases from V and 8 bases from J, with 27 bases between. The DNA for the CDR3 is TGTGCCAGCAGTCCTGACCCCCTGCGAGGAGGATCATGGGGCTACACCTTC. Translation: CASSPDPLRGGSWGYTF.

This chain connects TRBV13 to TRBJ2-1; D not certain. Trimming shortened V by 2 bases and J by 2 bases, and 10 bases separated the two germline ends. The CDR3 extends over 15 amino acids. Germline CDR1 PRHDT, CDR2 FYEKMQ (reference sequence). CDR3 nucleotides: TGTGCCAGCAGCTTACAGGCAGGTCCCTACAATGAGCAGTTCTTC. Its protein product is CASSLQAGPYNEQFF. Complete variable domain (other parts from reference TRBV13 and TRBJ2-1): AAGVIQSPRHLIKEKRETATLKCYPIPRHDTVYWYQQGPGQDPQFLISFYEKMQSDKGSIPDRFSAQQFSDYHSELNMSSLELGDSALYFCASSLQAGPYNEQFFGPGTRLTVL.

CDR3 in amino acids: CASRKLTRTGAYEQYF. The CDR3 DNA sequence: TGTGCCAGCAGAAAACTAACCCGGACAGGGGCGTACGAGCAGTACTTC. The chain couples TRBV6-6 to TRBJ2-7; 9 positions match TRBD1. The CDR3 runs 16 residues. Trimming took 6 bases from V and 4 from J; bases not matched to a gene: 13. Germline lookup yields CDR1 MNHNY and CDR2 SVGAGI (reference sequence).

This clone was recorded a few times. This chain connects TRBV4-2 to TRBJ2-7, with D possibly TRBD1 on 5 matching bases. Trimming shortened V by 1 base and J by 3 bases, and 16 bases separated the two germline ends. This CDR3 spans 16 amino acids. Looked up from germline, CDR1 is LGHNA and CDR2 is YNFKEQ. The CDR3 region has the DNA TGTGCCAGCAGCCAAGTTTCAGGGCCTTTTTTCTACGAGCAGTACTTC. It encodes CASSQVSGPFFYEQYF.

The sample holds a few counts of this clone. V is TRBV28 and J is TRBJ1-2; a possible D gene is TRBD1 (5 bases). The CDR3 totals 16 residues. Between the trimmed V and J ends, which lost 5 bases and 4 bases, there was a span of 20 bases. Germline V gives CDR1 MDHEN, CDR2 SYDVKM. CDR3 in DNA: TGTGCCAGCAGTGGACTAGACAGAATCGAGGGCTATGGCTACACCTTC. It codes for CASSGLDRIEGYGYTF.

In its sample, this clone is medium-sized (0.01 to 0.1%). V gene TRBV2 combines with J gene TRBJ1-2, with D maybe TRBD1 (6 bases). The CDR3 length is 10 residues. The germline CDR1 and CDR2 sequences are SNHLY and FYNNEI. Deletions cut 8 bases from V and 5 bases from J, with 6 bases between. The CDR3 region is CASGQYGYTF. The DNA for the CDR3 is TGTGCCAGCGGACAGTATGGCTACACCTTC.

This clone was seen a few times. This chain uses TRBV5-6 with TRBJ2-1; D unclear. The CDR3 runs to 18 residues. Per the germline V gene, CDR1 is SGHDT and CDR2 is YYEEEE. Trimming left V 3 bases short and J 0 bases short, with 19 bases between. The CDR3 coding sequence is TGTGCCAGCAGCTCGGGTTCTCGTTTTAGGAGCTCCTACAATGAGCAGTTCTTC. It specifies CASSSGSRFRSSYNEQFF.

This clone has only a few counts. The genes are TRBV11-2 and TRBJ1-1; D remains unclear. This CDR3 comprises 14 residues. Germline assignment: CDR1 SGHAT and CDR2 FQNNGV. Trimming cost V 6 bases and J 1 base, with 12 bases left between them. The DNA for the CDR3 is TGTGCCAGCAGGGCCGTGTTCGCGAACACTGAAGCTTTCTTT. Translating it yields CASRAVFANTEAFF.

This clone was seen a few times. V gene TRBV15 combines with J gene TRBJ2-7, with 8 bases aligning to TRBD1. Trimming cost V 1 base and J 3 bases; bases outside gene matches: 5. The CDR3 length is 15 residues. Germline loops: CDR1 LNHNV, CDR2 YYDKDF (reference sequence). CDR3 sequence reads: CATSRGGTGDYEQYF. CDR3 coding DNA: TGTGCCACCAGCAGAGGAGGGACAGGAGACTACGAGCAGTACTTC.

The V and J genes are TRBV5-4 and TRBJ2-3; TRBD2 matches 10 bases. V lost 0 bases and J lost 4; bases outside the gene matches: 2. The germline gives CDR1 SGHNT, CDR2 YYREEE (reference sequence). The length of the CDR3 is 15 residues. The CDR3 loop reads CASSLVLAGADTQYF. CDR3 bases: TGTGCCAGCAGCTTGGTTCTAGCGGGGGCAGATACGCAGTATTTT.